The 15 T cell receptor beta chains reported below all come from one sample, sequenced in a study of CXCR3-negative and CXCR3-positive naive CD8 T cells (dated by TCRdb to the late 2010s). On the study overall, not on this receptor specifically: TRB CDR3s from CXCR3-positive naive cells showed higher hydrophobicity (lower Kidera factor 4), lower energy, and higher strength and volume indices than CXCR3-negative naive cells.

What these receptors recognize is not known. TCRdb shows the sequencer as NextSeq 550. The Human TCR Profiling Kit (MiLaboratory) was used to make UMI-labeled 5' RACE TRB cDNA libraries. Following TCRdb reprocessing, every CDR3 protein sequence forms one entry, and DNA is not provided. The sample table holds some 110,000 distinct CDR3 sequences. Clones ranked in the top ten supply approximately 0.37% of the sample. The sample comprised naive CXCR3+ CD8+ T cells from blood. The sample's cell subset or site, from its label and the paper: CD45RO-CCR7+CD27+CD95- naive CD8+ T cells expressing CXCR3 (TNR3+). The receptor set was obtained from a human donor in good health. Some clones in this sample may be carry-over from other donors' samples.

The V gene is TRBV11-2, the J gene TRBJ2-7; TCRdb indicates TRBD2, and absent DNA this call remains unverified. The germline gives CDR1 SGHAT, CDR2 FQNNGV. This CDR3 comprises 16 residues. CDR3 protein: CASSPGTSGGIYEQYF.

This rearrangement joins TRBV4-1 to TRBJ2-1; the D gene TCRdb calls, TRBD2, cannot be checked with no DNA. Germline values: CDR1 MGHRA, CDR2 YSYEKL. There are 16 residues in the CDR3. Here the CDR3 reads CASSQDVTSVYNEQFF.

The chain employs TRBV10-3 and TRBJ2-7; the D gene TCRdb calls, TRBD2, cannot be checked with no DNA. The germline gives CDR1 ENHRY, CDR2 SYGVKD. The CDR3 length is 19 residues. CDR3 residues: CAISESVWTSGASSYEQYF.

The V call is TRBV28, the J call TRBJ2-5; TCRdb gives TRBD1 as the D gene, but with no DNA this cannot be confirmed. The CDR3 has 16 residues. The V gene's germline CDR1 is MDHEN and CDR2 SYDVKM. The CDR3 sequence: CASSFTAGFPQETQYF.

V and J are TRBV21-1 and TRBJ1-4. TRBV21-1 is noted as a pseudogene. This CDR3 is built from 15 residues. The CDR3 protein is CASSKDRRLTEKLFF.

This chain uses TRBV9 with TRBJ2-2. The CDR3 spans 13 residues. Per the germline V gene, CDR1 is SGDLS and CDR2 is YYNGEE. CDR3 in amino acids: CASSVAVIGELFF.

The chain recombines TRBV27 with TRBJ1-6; TCRdb calls TRBD1, which cannot be checked without DNA. Germline CDR1 and CDR2: MNHEY and SMNVEV (reference sequence). The CDR3 is 15 residues long. The CDR3 sequence: CASSWEGQGASPLQF.

The chain combines TRBV19 with TRBJ2-7; TCRdb selects TRBD1, and the lack of DNA leaves this call unchecked. Germline CDR1 is LNHDA and CDR2 is SQIVND (reference sequence). The CDR3 covers 14 residues. The CDR3 here is CASSPGSQGYEQYF.

This chain links TRBV13 with TRBJ2-7; checking the TCRdb D call of TRBD1 is not possible without DNA. Germline loops: CDR1 PRHDT, CDR2 FYEKMQ (reference sequence). The CDR3 loop spans 13 amino acids. The CDR3 sequence is CASSRGSSYEQYF.

The chain recombines TRBV5-6 with TRBJ1-1. CDR3 size: 11 residues. The V gene's germline CDR1 is SGHDT and CDR2 YYEEEE. This chain's CDR3 is CASSLGPEAFF.

The chain recombines TRBV12-3 or TRBV12-4 with TRBJ2-1; the D call from TCRdb, TRBD2, cannot be confirmed without DNA. The length of the CDR3 is 15 residues. The CDR3 region is CASSSRSMYYNEQFF.

J is TRBJ2-7 and V is TRBV4-3; TCRdb calls TRBD2, which cannot be checked without DNA. The CDR3 totals 15 residues. Germline values: CDR1 LGHNA, CDR2 YSLEER. The CDR3 sequence: CASSQDRDGSYEQYF.

The gene calls are TRBV9 and TRBJ1-2; TCRdb returns TRBD1, unconfirmable since there is no DNA. Germline CDR1 is SGDLS and CDR2 is YYNGEE. CDR3 length: 20 amino acids. This CDR3 is CASSVGPQGRSPGVAYGYTF. The variable domain in full, with the rest retrieved from reference TRBV9 and TRBJ1-2, is DSGVTQTPKHLITATGQRVTLRCSPRSGDLSVYWYQQSLDQGLQFLIQYYNGEERAKGNILERFSAQQFPDLHSELNLSSLELGDSALYFCASSVGPQGRSPGVAYGYTFGSGTRLTVV.

The rearrangement uses TRBV7-2 and TRBJ2-6; TCRdb returns TRBD1, unconfirmable since there is no DNA. CDR1 SGHTA and CDR2 FQGNSA come from the germline V gene. This CDR3 is built from 17 residues. The chain's CDR3 is CASSLARGGPGANVLTF.

This chain joins TRBV6-1 and TRBJ2-5; TCRdb's D call of TRBD2 is untestable without DNA. The CDR3 is 16 residues long. Germline-derived CDR1 and CDR2 are MNHNS and SASEGT. The CDR3 is CASSELISGLQETQYF.